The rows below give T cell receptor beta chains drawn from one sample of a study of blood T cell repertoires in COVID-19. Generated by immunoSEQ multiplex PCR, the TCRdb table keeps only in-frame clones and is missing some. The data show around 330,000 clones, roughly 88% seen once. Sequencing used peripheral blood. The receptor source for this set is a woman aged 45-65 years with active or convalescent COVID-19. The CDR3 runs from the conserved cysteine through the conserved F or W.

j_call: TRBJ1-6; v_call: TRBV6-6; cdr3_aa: CASSLTRAGGISPLHF
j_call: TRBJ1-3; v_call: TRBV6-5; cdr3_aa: CASRLSGNTIYF
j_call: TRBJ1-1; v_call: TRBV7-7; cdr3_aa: CASSLGQGTLANTEAFF
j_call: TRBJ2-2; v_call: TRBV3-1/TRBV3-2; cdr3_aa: CASSQGQRSTGELFF
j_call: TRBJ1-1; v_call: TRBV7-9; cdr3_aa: CASSFSPNTEAFF
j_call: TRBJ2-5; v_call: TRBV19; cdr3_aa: CASSGRGTSETQYF
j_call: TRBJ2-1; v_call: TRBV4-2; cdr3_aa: CASSQEVRRTTYNEQFF
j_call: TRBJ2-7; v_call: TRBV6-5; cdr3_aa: CASTITHTYEQYF
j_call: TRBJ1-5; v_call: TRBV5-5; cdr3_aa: CASSEILSGQPQHF
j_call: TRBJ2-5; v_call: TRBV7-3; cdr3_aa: CASSLMARGYQETQYF
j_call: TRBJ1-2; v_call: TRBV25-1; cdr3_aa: CASSEPGQGRSVYGYTF
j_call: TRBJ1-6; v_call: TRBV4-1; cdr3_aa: CASSRKDGDRGNSPLHF
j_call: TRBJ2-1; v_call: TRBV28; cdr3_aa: CASSLFSGGQFF
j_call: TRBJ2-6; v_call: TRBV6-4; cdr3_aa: CASSDRGQGTGANVLTF
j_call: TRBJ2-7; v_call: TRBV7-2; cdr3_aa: CASSLGDTGLFYEQYF
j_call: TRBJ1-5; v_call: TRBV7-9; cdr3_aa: CASSSRPDRRYSNQPQHF
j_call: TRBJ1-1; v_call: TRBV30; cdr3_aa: CAWSDNGGAFF
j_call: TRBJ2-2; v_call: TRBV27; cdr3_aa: CASSFWGQAGELFF
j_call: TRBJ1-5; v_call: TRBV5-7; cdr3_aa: CASSQTSGGDNQPQHF
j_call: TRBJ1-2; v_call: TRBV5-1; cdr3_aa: CASSFRRGDGYTF
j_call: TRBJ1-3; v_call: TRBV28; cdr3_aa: CASSQTGGPGNTIYF
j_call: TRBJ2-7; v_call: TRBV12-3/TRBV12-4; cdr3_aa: CASSPFTDNEQYF
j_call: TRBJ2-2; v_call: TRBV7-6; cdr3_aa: CASSPRRQGATGELFF
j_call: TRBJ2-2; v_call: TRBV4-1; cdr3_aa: CASSPGGDLTGELFF
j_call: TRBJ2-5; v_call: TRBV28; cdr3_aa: CASSGDILRETQYF
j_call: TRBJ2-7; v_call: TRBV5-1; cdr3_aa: CASSGTSGTYEQYF
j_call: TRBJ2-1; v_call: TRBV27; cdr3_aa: CASSLSWLGDYNEQFF
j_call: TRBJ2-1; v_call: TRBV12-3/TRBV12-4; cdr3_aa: CASRRDYNEQFF
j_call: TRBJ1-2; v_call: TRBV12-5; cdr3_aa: CASGLVPGQGYGYTF
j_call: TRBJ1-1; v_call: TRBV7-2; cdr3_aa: CASSLVGEAFF
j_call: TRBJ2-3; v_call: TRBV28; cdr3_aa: CASSFQRISTDTQYF
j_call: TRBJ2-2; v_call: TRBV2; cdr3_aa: CASSEGTGNTGELFF
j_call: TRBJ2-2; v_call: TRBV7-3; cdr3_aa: CASSPQGTSGGARTGELFF
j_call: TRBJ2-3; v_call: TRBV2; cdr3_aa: CASSQDNGTQYF
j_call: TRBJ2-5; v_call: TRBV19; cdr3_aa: CASSVGTGLSTQYF
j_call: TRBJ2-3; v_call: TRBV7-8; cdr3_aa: CASSLALAGETDTQYF
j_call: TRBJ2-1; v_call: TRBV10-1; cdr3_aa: CASSDPPDSYEQFF
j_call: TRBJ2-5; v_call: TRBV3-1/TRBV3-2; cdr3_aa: CASRRTSAKETQYF
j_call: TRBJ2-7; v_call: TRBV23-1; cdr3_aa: CASSQSRQGVSYEQYF
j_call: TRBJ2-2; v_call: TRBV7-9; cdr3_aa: CASSRGNTGELFF
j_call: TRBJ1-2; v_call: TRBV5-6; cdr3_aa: CASSLEQGYGYTF
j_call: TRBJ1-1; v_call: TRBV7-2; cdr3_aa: CASSLGGSGTEAFF
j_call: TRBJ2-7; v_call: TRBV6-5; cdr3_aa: CASRLAGASSYEQYF
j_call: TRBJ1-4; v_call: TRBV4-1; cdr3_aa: CASSQLGQAVNEKLFF
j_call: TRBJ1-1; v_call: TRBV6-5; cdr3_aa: CASRPQPNTEAFF
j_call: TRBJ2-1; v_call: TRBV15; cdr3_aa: CATSRDQLSANEQFF
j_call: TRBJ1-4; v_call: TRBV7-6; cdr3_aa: CASSLARTGGFNEKLFF
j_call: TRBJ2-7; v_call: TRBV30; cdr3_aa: CAWATGGYEQYF
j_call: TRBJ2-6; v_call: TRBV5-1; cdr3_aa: CASSPGWSGANVLTF
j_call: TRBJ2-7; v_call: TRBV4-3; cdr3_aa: CASSQEEYYEQYF
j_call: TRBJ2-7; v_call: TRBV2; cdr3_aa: CASSDREGAEQYF
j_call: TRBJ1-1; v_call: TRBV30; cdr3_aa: CAWSNDRGMTEAFF
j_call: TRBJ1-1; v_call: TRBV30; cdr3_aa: CAWSKDRVDTEAFF
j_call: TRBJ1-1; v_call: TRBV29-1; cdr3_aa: CSALPRAGTLTSEAFF
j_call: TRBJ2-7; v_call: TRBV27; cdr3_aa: CASSLSGGPYEQYF